A selection of T cell receptor beta chains follows, all from one sample in a study of blood T cell repertoires in COVID-19. The protocol was immunoSEQ multiplex PCR, while the TCRdb copy is restricted to in-frame clones and leaves out a portion. Of about 150,000 clones in the sample, about 79% were seen once. The source material was peripheral blood. The receptors derive from a woman in her forties or fifties with acute or convalescent COVID-19. The CDR3 runs from the conserved cysteine through the conserved F or W. Fields, in order: D gene, CDR3 length, V gene, clone size, J gene, CDR3 DNA, CDR3 protein. The D gene is left open where the match is weak. Clone size is given for some rows only: seen once, a few or many times, or a class if the clone is expanded.

TRBD2,16,TRBV25-1,.,TRBJ2-3,TGTGCCAGCAGTGAGGGTCGACTAGCGGGGGAAGATACGCAGTATTTT,CASSEGRLAGEDTQYF
TRBD1,15,TRBV4-3,.,TRBJ2-4,TGCGCCAGCAGCCAAGATTTTAAGCAAGGACAGGGTGAATACTTC,CASSQDFKQGQGEYF
TRBD1,13,TRBV12-3/TRBV12-4,few,TRBJ1-2,TGTGCCAGCAGTTTGGAGGGGGCGAGAGGCTACACCTTC,CASSLEGARGYTF
TRBD1,18,TRBV5-1,.,TRBJ1-6,TGCGCCAGCAGCCGAGGGACAGCAGGAAGCTCCTATAATTCACCCCTCCACTTT,CASSRGTAGSSYNSPLHF
TRBD1,15,TRBV18,.,TRBJ1-4,TGTGCCAGCTCACCGCCGGGACAGGGGATTGAAAAACTGTTTTTT,CASSPPGQGIEKLFF
.,11,TRBV2,.,TRBJ2-3,TGTGCCAGCAGTGTCGTAGATACGCAGTATTTT,CASSVVDTQYF
.,15,TRBV7-2,few,TRBJ2-2,TGTGCCAGCAGCCACCCGACAGAATGGGCCGGGGAGCTGTTTTTT,CASSHPTEWAGELFF
TRBD1,15,TRBV5-1,.,TRBJ2-2,TGCGCCAGCAGCCGGGGACAGGGCAACACCGGGGAGCTGTTTTTT,CASSRGQGNTGELFF
.,14,TRBV7-2,.,TRBJ1-4,TGTGCCAGCAGCAAGGGGTTGGCTAATGAAAAACTGTTTTTT,CASSKGLANEKLFF
TRBD2,14,TRBV10-1,.,TRBJ2-3,TGCGCCAGCAGAAGCGGGGGGGCCGAAGATACGCAGTATTTT,CASRSGGAEDTQYF
.,15,TRBV4-3,.,TRBJ1-1,TGCGCCAGCAGCCAAGGATATGACAGGAACACTGAAGCTTTCTTT,CASSQGYDRNTEAFF
.,14,TRBV19,.,TRBJ2-7,TGTGCCAGTAGCCCTACCTCTTACTCCTACGAGCAGTACTTC,CASSPTSYSYEQYF
.,11,TRBV9,.,TRBJ2-3,TGTGCCAGCGGCCTCCGTGATACGCAGTATTTT,CASGLRDTQYF
TRBD1,14,TRBV7-2,.,TRBJ2-2,TGTGCCAGCAGCTCCGGGACAGCCACCGGGGAGCTGTTTTTT,CASSSGTATGELFF
TRBD1,17,TRBV6-1,once,TRBJ2-3,TGTGCCAGCAGTGAAGCGCTTCGGACAGGGCGTACAGATACGCAGTATTTT,CASSEALRTGRTDTQYF
.,14,TRBV15,few,TRBJ1-5,TGTGCCACCAGCAGGCCGGGACACAATCAGCCCCAGCATTTT,CATSRPGHNQPQHF
.,15,TRBV29-1,.,TRBJ1-4,TGCAGCGCCCGGAGTGCAAGTGCAACTAATGAAAAACTGTTTTTT,CSARSASATNEKLFF
.,17,TRBV7-9,few,TRBJ1-1,TGTGCCAGCAGCTTCCCTATGGCAGGGAGGTTAGGCACTGAAGCTTTCTTT,CASSFPMAGRLGTEAFF
TRBD1,18,TRBV5-4,.,TRBJ2-4,TGTGCCAGCAGCTTCGGGACAGGGGAAAGGTTAGCCAAAAACATTCAGTACTTC,CASSFGTGERLAKNIQYF
.,14,TRBV18,.,TRBJ1-6,TGTGCCGCCAGCTCGGGGATGGGGAATTCACCCCTCCACTTT,CAASSGMGNSPLHF
TRBD1,17,TRBV4-1,once,TRBJ2-6,TGCGCCAGCACCGACAGGGGATTCTTATCTGGGGCCAACGTCCTGACTTTC,CASTDRGFLSGANVLTF
.,11,TRBV2,.,TRBJ1-1,TGTGCCAGCAGTGGGAGCGTTGAAGCTTTCTTT,CASSGSVEAFF
.,15,TRBV7-9,.,TRBJ2-5,TGTGCCAGCAGCTTAGCGGGGGGTACCCAAGAGACCCAGTACTTC,CASSLAGGTQETQYF
TRBD2,16,TRBV19,.,TRBJ2-7,TGTGCCAGTAGTAAACCGGGACTAGCGGAACCCTACGAGCAGTACTTC,CASSKPGLAEPYEQYF
TRBD1,16,TRBV28,.,TRBJ1-1,TGTGCCAGCCGAAGGGGGACCGGGACAGGGGGCACTGAAGCTTTCTTT,CASRRGTGTGGTEAFF
TRBD2,15,TRBV28,.,TRBJ2-1,TGTGCCAGCATCAAAGCGGGAGAGTTATACAATGAGCAGTTCTTC,CASIKAGELYNEQFF
.,14,TRBV6-2/TRBV6-3,.,TRBJ2-2,TGTGCCAGCAGTCCGGACGGACAAACCGGGGAGCTGTTTTTT,CASSPDGQTGELFF
TRBD1,14,TRBV11-2,.,TRBJ1-1,TGTGCCAGCAGCAGGGACAGGTGGGACACTGAAGCTTTCTTT,CASSRDRWDTEAFF
TRBD1,15,TRBV6-5,.,TRBJ1-1,TGTGCCAGCAGTCGAACCGGGACAGGGAATGTCTGGGCTTTCTTT,CASSRTGTGNVWAFF
TRBD2,18,TRBV3-1/TRBV3-2,.,TRBJ2-7,TGTGCCAGCAGCCAATTCTCCGGACTAGCGGGAGCCACCTACGAGCAGTACTTC,CASSQFSGLAGATYEQYF
.,14,TRBV6-6,.,TRBJ1-6,TGTGCCAGCAGTTACCCCGAAGAGGGTTCACCCCTCCACTTT,CASSYPEEGSPLHF
.,14,TRBV9,.,TRBJ2-3,TGTGCCAGCAGCCCACGACAGGATACAGATACGCAGTATTTT,CASSPRQDTDTQYF
.,15,TRBV7-2,.,TRBJ1-4,TGTGCCAGCAGCTTAGGAGGGCTGAGTAATGAAAAACTGTTTTTT,CASSLGGLSNEKLFF
.,15,TRBV4-3,.,TRBJ2-1,TGCGCCAGCAGCCAAGATAGGCGGTTGGACAATGAGCAGTTCTTC,CASSQDRRLDNEQFF
TRBD2,18,TRBV7-2,.,TRBJ2-3,TGTGCCAGCAGCTTAGCGTTTTCTAGCGGGAGAAGGACAGATACGCAGTATTTT,CASSLAFSSGRRTDTQYF
TRBD1,14,TRBV5-6,.,TRBJ1-6,TGTGCCAGCAGCTTCGCAGGGGGTAACTCACCCCTCCACTTT,CASSFAGGNSPLHF
.,14,TRBV10-1,.,TRBJ2-2,TGCGCCAGCACCCGAGCGCTGAACACCGGGGAGCTGTTTTTT,CASTRALNTGELFF
TRBD1,16,TRBV6-6,few,TRBJ1-5,TGTGCCAGCAGTCGAGGGACAGGGGCTAGCAATCAGCCCCAGCATTTT,CASSRGTGASNQPQHF
.,12,TRBV6-6,.,TRBJ2-7,TGTGCCAGCAGCCTTCAGGCAGGGGTCCAACTTTTC,CASSLQAGVQLF
.,15,TRBV5-6,.,TRBJ1-1,TGTGCCAGCAGCTTGCAGGGGCTTTTGAACACTGAAGCTTTCTTT,CASSLQGLLNTEAFF
.,14,TRBV7-2,.,TRBJ1-2,TGTGCCAGCAGCTTAACTGCGGGGGCGCGAGGCTACACCTTC,CASSLTAGARGYTF
.,12,TRBV29-1,once,TRBJ1-1,TGCAGCGTTCGTGGGCCGAACACTGAAGCTTTCTTT,CSVRGPNTEAFF
.,16,TRBV6-5,.,TRBJ1-1,TGTGCCAGCAGTTACTCCGCAAGGGAGGAGAACACTGAAGCTTTCTTT,CASSYSAREENTEAFF
TRBD1,15,TRBV5-4,.,TRBJ2-5,TGTGCCAGCAGCTCGGGACAGAGGATTGGGGAGACCCAGTACTTC,CASSSGQRIGETQYF